This T cell receptor beta chain was identified in a study of T cell responses to AZD1222 COVID-19 vaccine. In the case of this clone: The antigen remains unidentified.

Only in-frame clones appear in the TCRdb table, and some are missing; sequencing was by immunoSEQ multiplex PCR. Of 180,000 or so clones listed, 88% are singletons. Study outcomes and limitations: Spike-specific TCR breadth and depth grew following two AZD1222 doses. Females made up more of the donors, who were largely white British, and clonal diversity may have come out too low. Recipients of AZD1222 seropositive at baseline numbered only five or six. Spike-wide coverage was observed for vaccine-associated CD4 TCRs, with dominant responses at 160-218 and 743-854.

This TCR was sampled from an adult who received the AZD1222 COVID-19 vaccine. The material was peripheral blood, obtained 28 days after the second AZD1222 dose.

The chain's CDR3 is CASSIRMGGYTF. The CDR3, as DNA: TGTGCCAGCAGTATCCGGATGGGCGGCTACACCTTC. The chain employs TRBV28 and TRBJ1-2; D is uncertain. The germline V gene has CDR1 MDHEN and CDR2 SYDVKM. The CDR3 totals 12 residues. Trimming pared 5 bases from V and 8 bases from J, leaving 12 bases between.